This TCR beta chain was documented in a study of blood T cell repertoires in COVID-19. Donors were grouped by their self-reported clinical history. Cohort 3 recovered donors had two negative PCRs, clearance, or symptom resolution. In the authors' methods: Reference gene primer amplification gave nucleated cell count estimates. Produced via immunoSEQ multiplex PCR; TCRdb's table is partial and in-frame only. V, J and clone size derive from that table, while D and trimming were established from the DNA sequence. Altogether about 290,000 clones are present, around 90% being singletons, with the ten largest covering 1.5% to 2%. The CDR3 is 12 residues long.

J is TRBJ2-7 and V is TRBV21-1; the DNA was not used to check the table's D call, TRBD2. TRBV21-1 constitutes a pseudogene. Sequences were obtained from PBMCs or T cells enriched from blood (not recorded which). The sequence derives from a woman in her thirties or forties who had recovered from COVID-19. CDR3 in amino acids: CASSIFTYEQYF. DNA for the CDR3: TGTGCCAGCAGCATTTTTACCTACGAGCAGTACTTC.